Sequencing of this T cell receptor (beta chain) was carried out in a study of CD8+CD57+ T cells in acquired aplastic anemia (dated by TCRdb to the late 2010s). For the wider study: On average, sorted CD4+ and CD8+ cells yielded around 3.1 ug of extracted DNA, with a range of roughly 0.17 to 30 ug. A CD8+CD57+ expansion meant a frequency higher than the mean frequency seen in healthy subjects. The investigation overall reported the following: CD8+ Simpson's diversity did not differ significantly between patients and healthy controls (P=0.060). Around 31 CD8+ CDR3 sequences were shared between patients and controls but appeared highly expressed in patients and within their immunodominant clones.

From the cysteine up to the phenylalanine, the CDR3 has a length of 16 residues. The retained sequence is limited to the CDR3, 48 bases, with the frame set at the first base. V is pruned by 4 bases and J by 4 bases, leaving 12 bases of the junction without a gene match. CDR1 and CDR2 (SGDLS, YYNGEE) derive from the germline V gene. This clonotype was observed at least ten times. There is no known antigen for this receptor. No base quality information exists; no much larger clone differs at one position. Genomic DNA served as template for TCR beta VDJ combination and CDR3 sequence profiling. An Illumina HiSeq 2000 was the platform used for TCR repertoire sequencing. As for how the authors treated the data: Repertoires were assessed using TRBV/TRBJ rearrangement plots, CDR3 size and DJ length profiles, and Simpson's diversity index. The immunodominant clone was defined as the most abundant DNA sequence in deep sequencing data. CDR3 amino acid sequences were checked for sharing between subjects and were compared against published repertoires and the VDJdb database. The public reads were reprocessed in TCRdb via fastp at Q25 and MiXCR, keeping in-frame beta chains. Here each entry gathers all rows of one CDR3 protein and keeps the most common genes and DNA. TCRdb, not the authors, supplied the V and J calls. This sample gives 150,000 to 200,000 distinct CDR3 sequences in total; around 45% of them show up just once. Together, the top ten hold about 9.7% of the sample.

The patients picked for sequencing were ones in whom flow cytometry had shown an expansion of CD8+CD57+ cells. All patients had severe acquired aplastic anemia diagnosed by International Study of Aplastic Anemia and Agranulocytosis and Camitta criteria. No patient had received any therapy when blood was sampled. In this study, sorted CD4+ and CD8+ T cells from the blood of healthy subjects and of severe aplastic anemia patients had their TCR repertoires deep-sequenced. Patients were enrolled in the USA under clinicaltrials.gov protocols 00001620, 01623167, 00001397, 00071045, 00081523 and 00961064. Ficoll-Paque density gradient centrifugation was used to isolate peripheral blood mononuclear cells. Before DNA was extracted, CD4+ and CD8+ T cells were sorted using either FACS or magnetic beads.

Recombination joined TRBV9 with TRBJ2-5, with 8 middle bases fitting TRBD2. The TCR sequence derives from a human donor with aplastic anemia. Sequenced: sorted CD4+, CD8+, or CD8+CD57+ T cells (not recorded which) from PBMCs. The sequenced DNA is TGTGCCAGCAGCTCCTCTGGCGGGAGGAGGGGAGAGACCCAGTACTTC. It translates as CASSSSGGRRGETQYF.